Following are 24 T cell receptor beta chains from one sample sequenced in a study of blood T cell repertoires in COVID-19. Generated by immunoSEQ multiplex PCR, the TCRdb table keeps only in-frame clones and is missing some. The table includes 250,000 or so clones, 82% detected once. Sequencing was done on a sample of peripheral blood. The receptors were gathered from a woman in her 70s with acute or convalescent COVID-19.

Concerning this clone: This same CDR3 is encoded by further DNA sequences in the sample. The chain recombines TRBV7-2 with TRBJ2-1; the match to TRBD1 covers 7 bases. The CDR3 extends over 14 amino acids. Germline loops: CDR1 SGHTA, CDR2 FQGNSA. Trimming at V came to 3 bases and at J to 3 bases, leaving 2 bases not matched to a gene. In DNA, the CDR3 is TGTGCCAGCAGCTTGAGGGACAGCTACAATGAGCAGTTCTTC. It is translated as CASSLRDSYNEQFF.

The rearrangement joins TRBV6-2 or TRBV6-3 to TRBJ2-7; 11 positions agree with TRBD2. After removal of 6 bases from V and 2 bases from J, the junction contained 6 bases not matched to a gene. This CDR3 comprises 15 residues. Germline-derived CDR1 and CDR2 are MNHEY and SVGEGT. CDR3 nucleotides: TGTGCCAGCAGCCTACTAGCGGGGGCTGCCTACGAGCAGTACTTC. Translation gives CASSLLAGAAYEQYF.

This clone was seen a handful of times. This chain links TRBV5-1 with TRBJ1-6; maybe TRBD1 (6 bases). The germline V and J ends were trimmed by 4 bases and 7 bases, with 18 bases remaining between them. CDR1 SGHRS and CDR2 YFSETQ come from the germline V gene. There are 16 residues in the CDR3. In nucleotides, the CDR3 is TGCGCCAGCAGCGCGCAAACAGGGACACAAAATTCACCCCTCCACTTT. This gives the protein CASSAQTGTQNSPLHF.

This clone has only a few counts. The rearrangement uses TRBV15 and TRBJ1-3; D not resolved. V lost 3 bases and J 0 bases, leaving 12 bases between the germline ends. CDR3 length: 16 amino acids. Germline V CDR1 and CDR2: LNHNV, YYDKDF (reference sequence). This chain's CDR3 is CATSRGRTSSGNTIYF. The CDR3 DNA sequence: TGTGCCACCAGCAGGGGGAGGACTAGCTCTGGAAACACCATATATTTT.

The rearrangement links TRBV19 to TRBJ1-2; 8 nucleotides line up with TRBD1. Germline values: CDR1 LNHDA, CDR2 SQIVND (reference sequence). J was trimmed by 0 bases and V by 4 bases; bases with no gene match: 4. The CDR3 is made up of 15 amino acids. The CDR3 spells CASSRTGTANYGYTF. The DNA of the CDR3 is TGTGCCAGTAGTAGGACAGGGACAGCTAACTATGGCTACACCTTC.

The J gene is TRBJ1-6, the V gene TRBV5-1; 8 bases map to TRBD1. Trimming removed 7 bases from V and 5 bases from J; junction bases left unmatched: 5. This CDR3 is 14 amino acids long. Looked up from germline, CDR1 is SGHRS and CDR2 is YFSETQ. This chain's CDR3 is CASQTGANNSPLHF. The DNA of the CDR3 is TGCGCCAGCCAGACAGGGGCAAATAATTCACCCCTCCACTTT. The whole variable domain, remainder taken from reference TRBV5-1 and TRBJ1-6, is KAGVTQTPRYLIKTRGQQVTLSCSPISGHRSVSWYQQTPGQGLQFLFEYFSETQRNKGNFPGRFSGRQFSNSRSEMNVSTLELGDSALYLCASQTGANNSPLHFGNGTRLTVT.

The chain links TRBV4-2 to TRBJ2-1, with 8 bases that match TRBD2. Trimming cost V 1 base and J 10 bases; bases outside gene matches: 9. This CDR3 is built from 15 residues. CDR1 is LGHNA, CDR2 YNFKEQ, per germline. This chain's CDR3 is CASSQASSGGREQFF. CDR3 nucleotide sequence: TGTGCCAGCAGCCAAGCTTCGAGCGGGGGAAGGGAGCAGTTCTTC.

The J gene is TRBJ1-1, the V gene TRBV7-2; perhaps TRBD1 as D (5 bases). The CDR3 is made up of 15 amino acids. V was trimmed by 8 bases and J by 1 base, leaving 17 bases between them. Per the germline V gene, CDR1 is SGHTA and CDR2 is FQGNSA. In DNA form, the CDR3 reads TGTGCCAGCGCTCCACGGGCAGGGCCGAACACTGAAGCTTTCTTT. This encodes CASAPRAGPNTEAFF.

The J gene is TRBJ2-5, the V gene TRBV5-4; 9 nucleotides line up with TRBD1. The CDR3 spans 14 residues. CDR1 and CDR2 (germline): SGHNT, YYREEE (reference sequence). Unmatched junction bases numbered 5, after V lost 5 bases and J lost 3 bases. The CDR3 DNA sequence: TGTGCCAGCAGGGGGGACAGGGCTAAAGAGACCCAGTACTTC. Translating gives CASRGDRAKETQYF.

This rearrangement joins TRBV6-5 to TRBJ2-5; 7 nucleotides line up with TRBD1. The CDR3 spans 15 residues. V shed 6 bases and J 5 bases; nucleotides not matched to a gene: 12. Germline V gene sequence: CDR1 MNHEY, CDR2 SVGAGI. The CDR3 sequence is CASRAGGPPRETQYF. The CDR3 DNA reads TGTGCCAGCAGAGCAGGGGGACCACCAAGGGAGACCCAGTACTTC.

V gene TRBV6-5 combines with J gene TRBJ1-2, with TRBD1 identical over 10 bases. V lost 6 bases, J lost 4 bases, and 8 bases stayed unmatched. Looked up from germline, CDR1 is MNHEY and CDR2 is SVGAGI. This CDR3 is built from 15 residues. The CDR3 nucleotides read TGTGCCAGCAGCGGAGACAGGGGGCGCACCTATGGCTACACCTTC. Protein: CASSGDRGRTYGYTF.

The gene calls are TRBV2 and TRBJ2-3; 7 nucleotides match TRBD2. The length of the CDR3 is 14 residues. Germline V gene sequence: CDR1 SNHLY, CDR2 FYNNEI. J lost 6 bases, V lost 6 bases, and 9 bases had no gene match. CDR3 amino acids: CASSLGREWDTQYF. DNA for the CDR3: TGTGCCAGCAGCCTAGGGCGGGAGTGGGATACGCAGTATTTT.

The V and J genes are TRBV28 and TRBJ2-7; D uncertain. The V gene's germline CDR1 is MDHEN and CDR2 SYDVKM. This CDR3 spans 14 amino acids. V was trimmed by 3 bases and J by 7 bases, leaving 16 bases between them. CDR3 nucleotide sequence: TGTGCCAGCAGTTTTCCCCAACCCGGTCGGGAGCAGTACTTC. It encodes CASSFPQPGREQYF. The variable domain in full, completed from reference TRBV28 and TRBJ2-7, reads DVKVTQSSRYLVKRTGEKVFLECVQDMDHENMFWYRQDPGLGLRLIYFSYDVKMKEKGDIPEGYSVSREKKERFSLILESASTNQTSMYLCASSFPQPGREQYFGPGTRLTVT.

The table lists this clone with a few counts. The chain recombines TRBV18 with TRBJ2-1; the match to TRBD1 covers 8 bases. Germline V gene lookup returns CDR1 KGHSH and CDR2 LQKENI. V lost 0 bases, J lost 7 bases, and 5 bases stayed unmatched. The CDR3 is 15 residues long. This CDR3 is CASSPPNRGKNEQFF. The CDR3 region has the DNA TGTGCCAGCTCACCACCGAACAGGGGGAAAAATGAGCAGTTCTTC. Using reference TRBV18 and TRBJ2-1 for the parts outside the CDR3, the full variable domain is NAGVMQNPRHLVRRRGQEARLRCSPMKGHSHVYWYRQLPEEGLKFMVYLQKENIIDESGMPKERFSAEFPKEGPSILRIQQVVRGDSAAYFCASSPPNRGKNEQFFGPGTRLTVL.

This chain connects TRBV5-1 to TRBJ2-1; a possible D gene is TRBD2 (5 bases). Germline V lookup: CDR1 SGHRS, CDR2 YFSETQ. The V and J ends lost 1 base and 6 bases respectively, with 20 bases between them. This CDR3 comprises 17 residues. CDR3 DNA sequence: TGCGCCAGCAGCTTGAATACGTGGGAGCGACGACCCAATGAGCAGTTCTTC. This translates into CASSLNTWERRPNEQFF.

This chain connects TRBV27 to TRBJ2-7; possibly TRBD2 for D (6 bases). The CDR3 runs 15 residues. Between the trimmed V and J ends, which lost 6 bases and 4 bases, there was a span of 19 bases. Germline assignment: CDR1 MNHEY and CDR2 SMNVEV (reference sequence). The CDR3 loop reads CASRPRLEGVYEQYF. The CDR3 nucleotides are TGTGCCAGCAGGCCTAGACTAGAAGGAGTATACGAGCAGTACTTC.

CDR3: CASSIGLAGMSEQFF. The CDR3 DNA sequence: TGTGCCAGTAGTATCGGCCTAGCGGGTATGAGTGAGCAGTTCTTC. The chain is built from TRBV19 and TRBJ2-1; 8 nucleotides align to TRBD2. CDR3 length equals 15 residues. Per germline, CDR1 LNHDA and CDR2 SQIVND (reference sequence). V shed 3 bases, J shed 9 bases, and the junction held 10 bases outside the gene matches.

This rearrangement joins TRBV24-1 to TRBJ2-7; TRBD1 matches 7 bases. V was pared by 12 bases and J by 1 base, with 8 bases of the junction left unmatched. Germline V gene sequence: CDR1 KGHDR, CDR2 SFDVKD. The CDR3 is 13 residues long. CDR3 nucleotides: TGTGCCGTTTCCGGGACAGTGTCCTACGAGCAGTACTTC. Encoded protein: CAVSGTVSYEQYF.

As concerns this clone: The identical CDR3 is also encoded by other nucleotide sequences in the sample. The chain employs TRBV19 and TRBJ1-1; D gene uncertain. The germline V gene encodes CDR1 LNHDA and CDR2 SQIVND (reference sequence). The CDR3 is 13 residues long. V lost 4 bases and J 1 base, leaving 7 bases between the germline ends. In nucleotides, the CDR3 is TGTGCCAGTAGTACTAAGCAGAACACTGAAGCTTTCTTT. Amino acids: CASSTKQNTEAFF.

This chain connects TRBV29-1 to TRBJ2-7; TRBD1 matches 9 bases. The germline V gene has CDR1 SQVTM and CDR2 ANQGSEA. The length of the CDR3 is 13 residues. The V and J ends lost 8 bases and 3 bases, in that order; junction bases with no gene match: 8. This CDR3 is CSITGTGHYEQYF. The CDR3 nucleotides are TGCAGCATCACCGGGACAGGGCACTACGAGCAGTACTTC.

The V gene is TRBV6-5, the J gene TRBJ2-7; TRBD1 might be the D (6 bases). The germline gives CDR1 MNHEY, CDR2 SVGAGI. There are 14 residues in the CDR3. V lost 7 bases and J 2 bases, leaving 15 bases between the germline ends. CDR3 coding DNA: TGTGCCAGCACCGCTGACAGGTCAACCTACGAGCAGTACTTC. This translates into CASTADRSTYEQYF.

The chain is built from TRBV4-1 and TRBJ2-3, with D tentatively TRBD2 (6 bases). Germline V gene data show CDR1 as MGHRA and CDR2 as YSYEKL. V was pared by 2 bases and J by 2 bases, with 17 bases between. This CDR3 contains 17 residues. CDR3 in amino acids: CASSQYWPRGDTDTQYF. DNA for the CDR3: TGCGCCAGCAGCCAATATTGGCCGCGGGGAGACACAGATACGCAGTATTTT.

This clone has a single count. CDR3 sequence reads: CASSFSGGGRTEAFF. In nucleotides, the CDR3 is TGCGCCAGCAGCTTTTCAGGGGGCGGTAGGACTGAAGCTTTCTTT. The chain has TRBV5-1 and TRBJ1-1; 8 bases map to TRBD1. V shed 2 bases and J 5 bases; nucleotides not matched to a gene: 8. This CDR3 spans 15 amino acids. The germline gives CDR1 SGHRS, CDR2 YFSETQ. Using reference TRBV5-1 and TRBJ1-1 for the parts outside the CDR3, the full variable domain is KAGVTQTPRYLIKTRGQQVTLSCSPISGHRSVSWYQQTPGQGLQFLFEYFSETQRNKGNFPGRFSGRQFSNSRSEMNVSTLELGDSALYLCASSFSGGGRTEAFFGQGTRLTVV.

Regarding this clone: This specimen includes other DNA sequences encoding the same CDR3. V is TRBV18 and J is TRBJ2-5, with D maybe TRBD1 (5 bases). The ends were cut back, 6 bases at V and 3 bases at J, with 14 bases in the middle. The CDR3 runs 14 residues. CDR1 is KGHSH, CDR2 LQKENI, per germline. The CDR3 is CASSPLAGKETQYF. CDR3 DNA: TGTGCCAGCTCGCCTCTGGCAGGGAAAGAGACCCAGTACTTC.